Shown below are 24 T cell receptor beta chains from a single sample sequenced in a study of beta chain features in type 1 diabetes. Findings and caveats of the study: All four CD4+ subsets of Type 1 diabetes patients contained TCRB CDR3s that were moderately but significantly shorter.

The antigens of these receptors remain unknown. The sequenced template was cDNA made from the entire isolated RNA. Here immunoSEQ multiplex PCR was the method, and the copy in TCRdb shows in-frame clones only, minus some. In the table there are 550,000 to 850,000 clones, about an eighth of which are singletons. The sequencing sample was made of naive CD4+ T cells from blood. These receptors came from a man between 18 and 29 years old with type 1 diabetes.

This clone was seen a few times. This chain joins TRBV18 and TRBJ1-1, with 7 positions matching TRBD1. CDR3 length equals 15 residues. V gave up 6 bases and J gave up 3 bases; unmatched junction bases: 10. Germline-derived CDR1 and CDR2 are KGHSH and LQKENI. This CDR3 reads CASSRLATGYTEAFF. CDR3 DNA sequence: TGTGCCAGCTCTCGTTTGGCGACAGGGTACACTGAAGCTTTCTTT.

This clone was detected a few times. The J gene is TRBJ2-7, the V gene TRBV7-8; D is ambiguous. The CDR3 contains 13 residues. V lost 0 bases to trimming and J lost 12 bases, with 15 bases between them. The V gene's germline CDR1 is SGHVS and CDR2 FQNEAQ. The CDR3 is CASSLASVTPGYF. The CDR3 region has the DNA TGTGCCAGCAGCTTAGCGTCCGTTACCCCTGGGTACTTC.

The chain couples TRBV5-1 to TRBJ1-1; D might be TRBD1 (5 bases). Germline V lookup: CDR1 SGHRS, CDR2 YFSETQ. The ends were cut back, 4 bases at V and 8 bases at J, with 15 bases in the middle. The CDR3 covers 13 residues. The CDR3 loop is CASSLPPGPEAFF. The CDR3 coding sequence is TGCGCCAGCAGCCTCCCGCCAGGGCCAGAAGCTTTCTTT.

This clone has a handful of counts. V usage is TRBV4-1 and J usage is TRBJ2-2; 7 bases are a match to TRBD1. CDR3 length: 18 residues. V was pared by 3 bases and J by 0 bases, with 10 bases of the junction left unmatched. CDR1 and CDR2 (germline): MGHRA, YSYEKL. The DNA of the CDR3 is TGCGCCAGCAGCCACACTCCGGACAGGTCATCGAACACCGGGGAGCTGTTTTTT. This codes for CASSHTPDRSSNTGELFF.

This clone was counted between two and nine times. This chain joins TRBV29-1 and TRBJ1-2, with 9 positions matching TRBD1. The ends lost 6 bases at V and 6 bases at J; junction bases unmatched: 17. Germline lookup yields CDR1 SQVTM and CDR2 ANQGSEA. CDR3 length equals 16 residues. CDR3 sequence reads: CSVKTPGQGSAHGYTF. CDR3 in DNA: TGCAGCGTCAAAACCCCGGGACAGGGTTCGGCCCATGGCTACACCTTC.

This chain uses TRBV28 with TRBJ2-3; 8 nucleotides line up with TRBD1. The CDR3 sequence is 15 residues long. Germline V lookup: CDR1 MDHEN, CDR2 SYDVKM. V gave up 5 bases and J gave up 2 bases; unmatched junction bases: 6. The CDR3 DNA reads TGTGCCAGCAGTGTGGGACAGGTCGACACAGATACGCAGTATTTT. Translation gives CASSVGQVDTDTQYF.

This clone was seen a few times. The CDR3 bases are TGTGCCAGCAGCCAAGAACGACAGGGTGGTCAGCCCCAGCATTTT. It codes for CASSQERQGGQPQHF. The chain joins TRBV4-2 to TRBJ1-5, with 7 bases identical to TRBD1. The V segment lost 0 bases and the J segment 6 bases; nucleotides outside the gene matches: 5. Germline lookup yields CDR1 LGHNA and CDR2 YNFKEQ. The CDR3 loop spans 15 amino acids.

The V gene is TRBV11-2, the J gene TRBJ2-7; D call uncertain. The CDR3 runs to 11 residues. The V end lost 2 bases, the J end lost 7 bases, and 6 bases lay between the germline ends. Looked up from germline, CDR1 is SGHAT and CDR2 is FQNNGV. The CDR3 DNA follows: TGTGCCAGCAGCTTAACGTGGGAGCAGTACTTC. Amino acids: CASSLTWEQYF.

Only a few counts were recorded for this clone. Within the sample, other DNA sequences also encode this same CDR3. The chain employs TRBV5-6 and TRBJ2-5; D remains unclear. This CDR3 region has 11 residues. The V gene lost 5 bases and the J gene lost 1 base, with 3 bases spanning the gap. Looked up from germline, CDR1 is SGHDT and CDR2 is YYEEEE. CDR3 coding DNA: TGTGCCAGCAGTCTCCAAGAGACCCAGTACTTC. Protein: CASSLQETQYF.

V usage is TRBV4-1 and J usage is TRBJ1-1; no reliable D call. The V and J ends lost 2 bases and 0 bases respectively, with 7 bases between them. The germline V gene has CDR1 MGHRA and CDR2 YSYEKL. This CDR3 region has 14 residues. The CDR3 region is CASSQPTVNTEAFF. As DNA, the CDR3 is TGCGCCAGCAGCCAACCCACAGTGAACACTGAAGCTTTCTTT.

The sample holds a few counts of this clone. V and J are TRBV18 and TRBJ2-2, with D tentatively TRBD1 (5 bases). V gave up 0 bases and J gave up 5 bases, with 13 bases separating them. Germline CDR1 reads KGHSH; CDR2 reads LQKENI. This CDR3 has 16 residues. The CDR3 region has the DNA TGTGCCAGCTCACCACCGACAGCCCCCGGGACCGGGGAGCTGTTTTTT. Amino acid sequence: CASSPPTAPGTGELFF.

This clone was seen a few times. The rearrangement joins TRBV4-1 to TRBJ2-5, with 9 nucleotides matching TRBD1. Germline CDR1 reads MGHRA; CDR2 reads YSYEKL. The CDR3 has 17 amino acids. V dropped 4 bases and J dropped 0; count of bases not matched to a gene: 9. CDR3 in amino acids: CASSPSPDRGNQETQYF. The CDR3 DNA reads as TGCGCCAGCAGCCCATCTCCGGACAGGGGCAACCAAGAGACCCAGTACTTC.

This clone was recorded a few times. The chain couples TRBV9 to TRBJ1-1, with D possibly TRBD1 on 5 matching bases. This CDR3 has 13 residues. The germline gives CDR1 SGDLS, CDR2 YYNGEE. Trimming shortened V by 4 bases and J by 8 bases, and 15 bases separated the two germline ends. CDR3 protein: CASSSRAASEAFF. Written as DNA, the CDR3 is TGTGCCAGCAGCTCCAGGGCGGCCTCCGAAGCTTTCTTT.

This clone has only a few counts. The chain joins TRBV18 to TRBJ1-1; D gene ambiguous. The CDR3 consists of 15 residues. Germline CDR1 is KGHSH and CDR2 is LQKENI. Trimming stripped 2 bases from V and 5 bases from J, with 15 bases between. The CDR3 sequence is CASSPMSTGGTEAFF. DNA for the CDR3: TGTGCCAGCTCACCAATGTCCACTGGTGGAACTGAAGCTTTCTTT.

This clone turned up a few times. The rearrangement links TRBV6-5 to TRBJ1-2, with TRBD1 matching 7 bases. Germline V CDR1 and CDR2: MNHEY, SVGAGI. This CDR3 region has 13 residues. V was pared by 8 bases and J by 5 bases, with 8 bases of the junction left unmatched. The CDR3 loop is CASSVTQGYGYTF. CDR3 nucleotides: TGTGCCAGCTCAGTAACACAGGGGTATGGCTACACCTTC.

The rearrangement links TRBV14 to TRBJ1-2, with 7 bases aligning to TRBD1. Per the germline V gene, CDR1 is SGHDN and CDR2 is FVKESK. This CDR3 spans 12 amino acids. V lost 4 bases to trimming and J lost 7 bases; unmatched junction nucleotides: 3. The CDR3 loop is CASSRTGLGYTF. CDR3 coding DNA: TGTGCCAGCAGCCGGACAGGTCTTGGCTACACCTTC.

This clone was detected only a few times. This chain links TRBV6-6 with TRBJ1-1, with a tentative D call TRBD1 (5 bases). Trimming cost V 8 bases and J 3 bases, with 13 bases left between them. This CDR3 has 13 residues. CDR1 MNHNY and CDR2 SVGAGI come from the germline V gene (reference sequence). The CDR3 protein is CASSTAGDTEAFF. For the CDR3, the DNA is TGTGCCAGCTCCACTGCGGGGGACACTGAAGCTTTCTTT.

This clone turned up a few times. This chain connects TRBV4-1 to TRBJ2-3; TRBD2 agrees at 10 bases. Unmatched junction bases numbered 9, after V lost 0 bases and J lost 0 bases. Germline V lookup: CDR1 MGHRA, CDR2 YSYEKL. The CDR3 covers 19 residues. The CDR3 region has the DNA TGCGCCAGCAGCCAAGACCGGGCTAGCGGGGGTCCTAGCACAGATACGCAGTATTTT. Its translation is CASSQDRASGGPSTDTQYF.

Only a few counts were recorded for this clone. The rearrangement uses TRBV5-6 and TRBJ2-5; 10 bases line up with TRBD2. CDR3 length equals 16 residues. V dropped 0 bases and J dropped 5; count of bases not matched to a gene: 7. The germline V gene encodes CDR1 SGHDT and CDR2 YYEEEE. CDR3 region: CASSLASGGTWETQYF. Written as DNA, the CDR3 is TGTGCCAGCAGCTTGGCTAGCGGGGGTACTTGGGAGACCCAGTACTTC.

This chain links TRBV5-4 with TRBJ2-7; possible D gene TRBD1, 6 bases. This CDR3 is 15 amino acids long. Germline CDR1 is SGHNT and CDR2 is YYREEE (reference sequence). Trimming removed 4 bases from V and 2 bases from J, with 16 bases in between. CDR3 amino acids: CASSHLDSRTYEQYF. The CDR3 nucleotides read TGTGCCAGCAGCCACCTGGACAGTAGAACCTACGAGCAGTACTTC.

This clone was detected only a few times. The V gene is TRBV5-1, the J gene TRBJ1-5; TRBD1 might be the D (5 bases). The germline V gene has CDR1 SGHRS and CDR2 YFSETQ. The CDR3 contains 16 residues. The germline V and J ends were trimmed by 1 base and 1 base, with 12 bases remaining between them. CDR3 protein: CASSLNSDSSNQPQHF. CDR3 nucleotides: TGCGCCAGCAGCTTGAACTCCGACAGCAGCAATCAGCCCCAGCATTTT.

The chain couples TRBV2 to TRBJ2-6, with 9 bases lining up with TRBD1. The CDR3 consists of 15 residues. Germline CDR1 and CDR2: SNHLY and FYNNEI. The J segment lost 0 bases and the V segment lost 8 bases, leaving 2 bases of the junction unmatched. As DNA, the CDR3 is TGTGCCAGCCGGGACAGGGTCTCTGGGGCCAACGTCCTGACTTTC. This encodes CASRDRVSGANVLTF.

The sample holds a few counts of this clone. V gene TRBV9 combines with J gene TRBJ2-1; the D is unclear. CDR3 length equals 13 residues. Deletions cut 3 bases from V and 8 bases from J, with 12 bases between. The germline gives CDR1 SGDLS, CDR2 YYNGEE. In nucleotides, the CDR3 is TGTGCCAGCAGCGCACAAAATTCGGATGAGCAGTTCTTC. Residues: CASSAQNSDEQFF.

This clone was detected only a few times. The chain combines TRBV6-6 with TRBJ2-5; weak D call: TRBD1 (6 bases). CDR1 is MNHNY, CDR2 SVGAGI, per germline (reference sequence). Trimming removed 6 bases at V and 2 bases at J, with 19 bases between. CDR3 length: 16 amino acids. The CDR3 is CASSPDRLREQETQYF. The CDR3 DNA reads TGTGCCAGCAGCCCTGACAGGCTTCGGGAACAAGAGACCCAGTACTTC.